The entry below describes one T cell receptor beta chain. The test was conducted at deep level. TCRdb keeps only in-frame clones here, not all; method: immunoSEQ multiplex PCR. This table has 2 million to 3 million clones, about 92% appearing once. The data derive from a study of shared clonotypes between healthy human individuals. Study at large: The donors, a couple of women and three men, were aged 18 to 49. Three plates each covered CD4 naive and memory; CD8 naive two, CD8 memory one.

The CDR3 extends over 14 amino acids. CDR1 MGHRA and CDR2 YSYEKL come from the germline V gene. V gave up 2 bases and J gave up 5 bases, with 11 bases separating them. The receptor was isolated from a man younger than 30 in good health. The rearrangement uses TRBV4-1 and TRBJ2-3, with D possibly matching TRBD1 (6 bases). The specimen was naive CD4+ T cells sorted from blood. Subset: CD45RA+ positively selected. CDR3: CASSQIAGEDTQYF. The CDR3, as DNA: TGCGCCAGCAGCCAAATTGCAGGGGAAGATACGCAGTATTTT.